These 2 T cell receptor beta chains originate from one sample sequenced in a study of vaccination effects on CD4 cells after COVID-19. The table came from immunoSEQ multiplex PCR; TCRdb's copy has only in-frame clones and leaves some out. Found here are tens of thousands of clones, about four fifths of them singletons; the top ten hold roughly 2.9%. With the ViraFEST assay, the study expanded antigen-specific CD4+ T cells using viral peptide pools, then sequenced them. Once cultured for around 11 days, the cells underwent separation to obtain CD4+ T cells. Nucleocapsid antibodies were negative in the vaccine recipients, who had never had SARS-CoV-2 infection. The antigens these receptors bind are not known. This specimen was CD4+ T cells from PBMCs cultured with HCoV-NL63 spike peptides, taken before COVID-19 vaccination. The receptor source for this set is a human donor who received a COVID-19 vaccine.

This chain uses TRBV6-5 with TRBJ1-5, with a possible D match to TRBD1 (6 bases). Trimming shortened V by 7 bases and J by 5 bases, and 18 bases separated the two germline ends. The CDR3 length is 15 residues. Germline V gives CDR1 MNHEY, CDR2 SVGAGI. CDR3 in DNA: TGTGCCAGCACCCCGACGGGGGACACTCATCAGCCCCAGCATTTT. Its translation: CASTPTGDTHQPQHF.

This clone was recorded once. This chain uses TRBV30 with TRBJ1-6, with 10 bases fitting TRBD1. This CDR3 contains 16 residues. Looked up from germline, CDR1 is GTSNPN and CDR2 is SVGIG (reference sequence). V trimming: 4 bases; J trimming: 4 bases; junction bases outside the gene matches: 7. CDR3 loop: CAWNPRTGGYNSPLHF. The CDR3, as DNA: TGTGCCTGGAATCCGAGGACAGGGGGGTATAATTCACCCCTCCACTTT.